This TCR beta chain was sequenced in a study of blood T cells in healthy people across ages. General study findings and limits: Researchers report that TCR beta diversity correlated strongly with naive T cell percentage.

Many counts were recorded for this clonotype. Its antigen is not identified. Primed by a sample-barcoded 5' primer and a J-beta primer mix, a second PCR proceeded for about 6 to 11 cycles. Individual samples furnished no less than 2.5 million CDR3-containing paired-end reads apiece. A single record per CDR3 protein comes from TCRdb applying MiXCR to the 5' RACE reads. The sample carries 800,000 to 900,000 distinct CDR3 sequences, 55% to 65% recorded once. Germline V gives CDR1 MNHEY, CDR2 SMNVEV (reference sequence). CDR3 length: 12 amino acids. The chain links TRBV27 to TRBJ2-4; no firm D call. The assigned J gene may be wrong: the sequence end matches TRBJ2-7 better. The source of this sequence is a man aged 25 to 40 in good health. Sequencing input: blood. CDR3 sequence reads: CASSGGPYEQYF. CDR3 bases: TGTGCCAGCAGTGGTGGTCCCTACGAGCAGTACTTC.